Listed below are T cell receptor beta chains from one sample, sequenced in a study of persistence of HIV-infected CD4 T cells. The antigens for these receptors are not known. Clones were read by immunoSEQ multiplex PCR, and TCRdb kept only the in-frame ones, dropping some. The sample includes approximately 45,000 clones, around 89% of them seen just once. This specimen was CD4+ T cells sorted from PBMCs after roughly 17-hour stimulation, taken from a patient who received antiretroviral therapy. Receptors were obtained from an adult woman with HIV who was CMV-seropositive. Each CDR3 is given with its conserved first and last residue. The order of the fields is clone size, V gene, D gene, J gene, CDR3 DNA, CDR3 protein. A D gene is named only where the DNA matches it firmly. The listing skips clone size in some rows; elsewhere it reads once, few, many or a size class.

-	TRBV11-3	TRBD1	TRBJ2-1	TGTGCCAGCAGCATGGACAGGGATGAGCAGTTCTTC	CASSMDRDEQFF
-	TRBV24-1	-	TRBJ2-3	TGTGCCACCAGTGCAGGGATGAGGGTAGGGGAAGATACGCAGTATTTT	CATSAGMRVGEDTQYF
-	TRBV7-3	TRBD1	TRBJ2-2	TGTGCCAGCAGTCGACAGGGGGCGTTTCCCGGGGAGCTGTTTTTT	CASSRQGAFPGELFF
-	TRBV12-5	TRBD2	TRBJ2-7	TGTGCTAGTGGTTTGAAATCCGGGACTAGCGGGGCGTTAGTCTACGAGCAGTACTTC	CASGLKSGTSGALVYEQYF
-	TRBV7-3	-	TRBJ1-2	TGTGCCAGCAGCTTAGCCGGTTTTGGGTATGGCTACACCTTC	CASSLAGFGYGYTF
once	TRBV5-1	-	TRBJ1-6	TGCGCCAGCAGCAGGGACGGAGGATATAATTCACCCCTCCACTTT	CASSRDGGYNSPLHF
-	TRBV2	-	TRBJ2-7	TGTGCCAGCCAGGGCGAATACGAGCAGTACTTC	CASQGEYEQYF
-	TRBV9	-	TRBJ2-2	TGTGCCAGCAGCGTAGTACAGAAAGTTCACACCGGGGAGCTGTTTTTT	CASSVVQKVHTGELFF
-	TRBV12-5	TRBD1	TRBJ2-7	TGTGCTAGTGGTTTCACAGGGGGAACCGAGCAGTACTTC	CASGFTGGTEQYF
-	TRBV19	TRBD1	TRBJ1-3	TGTGCCAGTCGTGGGCCCTGGACAGGGGGAAACACCATATATTTT	CASRGPWTGGNTIYF
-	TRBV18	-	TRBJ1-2	TGTGCCAGCTCACCGTCAGCAAACTATGGCTACACCTTC	CASSPSANYGYTF
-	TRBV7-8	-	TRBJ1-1	TGTGCCAGCAGCCTATCTGGTATCGCGAACACTGAAGCTTTCTTT	CASSLSGIANTEAFF
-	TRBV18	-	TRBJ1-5	TGTGCCAGCTCAACCACCGAACACGGGCAGCCCCAGCATTTT	CASSTTEHGQPQHF
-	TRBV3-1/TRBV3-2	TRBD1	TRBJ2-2	TGTGCCAGCAGCCTACCGGGACAGGGGACCGGGGAGCTGTTTTTT	CASSLPGQGTGELFF
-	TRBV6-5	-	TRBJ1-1	TGTGCCAGCAGTTACAGGGTGGACACTGAAGCTTTCTTT	CASSYRVDTEAFF
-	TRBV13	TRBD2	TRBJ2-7	TGTGCCAGCAGCCAACGACTAGCGGGGGTTTACGAGCAGTACTTC	CASSQRLAGVYEQYF
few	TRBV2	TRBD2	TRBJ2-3	TGTGCCAGCAGTAAGATGACTAGCGGGGGTTCCGATACGCAGTATTTT	CASSKMTSGGSDTQYF
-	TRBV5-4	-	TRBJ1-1	TGTGCCAGCAGCTTGGGAGTCCCGGCTGGCACTGAAGCTTTCTTT	CASSLGVPAGTEAFF
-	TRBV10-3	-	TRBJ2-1	TGTGCCATCAGTGTCTCGGGGGTGAGGAATGAGCAGTTCTTC	CAISVSGVRNEQFF
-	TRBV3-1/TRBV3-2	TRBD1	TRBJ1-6	TGTGCCAGCAGCCAAGATTACAGGGGAAATTCACCCCTCCACTTT	CASSQDYRGNSPLHF
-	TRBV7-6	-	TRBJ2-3	TGTGCCAGCAGCTTAGCGCTGGACAGCAAAAGCACAGATACGCAGTATTTT	CASSLALDSKSTDTQYF
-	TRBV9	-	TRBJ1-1	TGTGCCAGCAGCGGTGATGGGGGTCACACTGAAGCTTTCTTT	CASSGDGGHTEAFF
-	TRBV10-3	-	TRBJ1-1	TGTGCCATCGGGTGGCAGGGCACTGAAGCTTTCTTT	CAIGWQGTEAFF
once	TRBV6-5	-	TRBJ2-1	TGTGCCGGGAGAAAGAGCGTTCTCTACAATGAGCAGTTCTTC	CAGRKSVLYNEQFF
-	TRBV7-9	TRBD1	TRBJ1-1	TGTGCCAGCAGCTGGGACAGAGACACTGAAGCTTTCTTT	CASSWDRDTEAFF
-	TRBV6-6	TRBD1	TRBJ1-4	TGTGCCAGCAGTTGGGACAGAGAAAAACTGTTTTTT	CASSWDREKLFF
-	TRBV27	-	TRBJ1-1	TGTGCCAGCAGTTTACGAGGGATGGTCACTGAAGCTTTCTTT	CASSLRGMVTEAFF
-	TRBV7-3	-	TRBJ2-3	TGTGCCAGCAGCTTAACTCCCGGAAATGGAGATACGCAGTATTTT	CASSLTPGNGDTQYF